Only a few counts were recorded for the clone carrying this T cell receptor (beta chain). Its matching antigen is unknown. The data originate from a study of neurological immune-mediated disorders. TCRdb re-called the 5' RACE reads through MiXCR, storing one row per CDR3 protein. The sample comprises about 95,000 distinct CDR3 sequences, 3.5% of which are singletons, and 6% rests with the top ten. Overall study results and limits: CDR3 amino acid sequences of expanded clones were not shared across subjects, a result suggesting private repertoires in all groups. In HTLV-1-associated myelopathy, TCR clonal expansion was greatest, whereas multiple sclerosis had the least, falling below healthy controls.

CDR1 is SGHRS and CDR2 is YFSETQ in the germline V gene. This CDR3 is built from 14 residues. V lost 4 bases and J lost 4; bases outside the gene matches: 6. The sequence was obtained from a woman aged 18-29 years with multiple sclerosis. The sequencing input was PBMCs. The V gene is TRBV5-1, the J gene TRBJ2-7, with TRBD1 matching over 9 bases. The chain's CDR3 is CASSVGTGQYEQYF. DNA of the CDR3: TGCGCCAGCAGCGTCGGGACAGGGCAATACGAGCAGTACTTC.